The 26 T cell receptor beta chains below come from one sample, sequenced in a study of response to subunit inactivated influenza vaccine. TCRdb fed the RT-PCR reads into MiXCR, producing one record per CDR3 protein. Among 630,000 or so distinct CDR3 sequences listed, around a sixth were seen once. Sample: PBMCs from blood, taken 11 to 12 days after vaccination. These receptors were collected from a man aged 50-60 years who received an inactivated influenza vaccine.

This sequence joins TRBV10-3 and TRBJ1-5; D may be TRBD1 (6 bases). CDR1 and CDR2 (germline): ENHRY, SYGVKD. CDR3 length: 15 amino acids. V was pared by 2 bases and J by 4 bases, with 12 bases between. Written as DNA, the CDR3 is TGTGCCATCAGTGAGCTGGGGACACAGAATCAGCCCCAGCATTTT. Translating gives CAISELGTQNQPQHF.

V usage is TRBV2 and J usage is TRBJ2-7; 7 bases fit TRBD2. The CDR3 is made up of 14 amino acids. With 3 bases clipped from V and 0 bases from J, the junction kept 2 bases outside the gene matches. Looked up from germline, CDR1 is SNHLY and CDR2 is FYNNEI. The CDR3 spells CASSEGRASYEQYF. The CDR3 region has the DNA TGTGCCAGCAGTGAGGGGAGGGCCTCCTACGAGCAGTACTTC.

This clonotype was detected a few times. V usage is TRBV5-1 and J usage is TRBJ2-3; possibly TRBD2 for D (6 bases). V was pared by 2 bases and J by 0 bases, with 16 bases between. The germline V gene encodes CDR1 SGHRS and CDR2 YFSETQ. This CDR3 has 17 residues. CDR3 sequence: CASSFGVSGDSTDTQYF. CDR3 nucleotides: TGCGCCAGCAGCTTCGGTGTTAGCGGAGATAGCACAGATACGCAGTATTTT.

This clonotype was observed a few times. This rearrangement joins TRBV29-1 to TRBJ1-2, with TRBD1 matching 10 bases. Germline loops: CDR1 SQVTM, CDR2 ANQGSEA. The V segment lost 4 bases and the J segment 8 bases; nucleotides outside the gene matches: 13. This CDR3 region has 15 residues. CDR3 region: CSVGTPRQGARGYTF. The CDR3 nucleotides are TGCAGCGTTGGGACGCCAAGACAGGGGGCGCGGGGCTACACCTTC. Full variable domain (remainder filled in from reference TRBV29-1 and TRBJ1-2): SAVISQKPSRDICQRGTSLTIQCQVDSQVTMMFWYRQQPGQSLTLIATANQGSEATYESGFVIDKFPISRPNLTFSTLTVSNMSPEDSSIYLCSVGTPRQGARGYTFGSGTRLTVV.

In its sample, this clonotype was seen a few times. This chain links TRBV7-2 with TRBJ1-1; TRBD1 might be the D (5 bases). CDR3 length: 13 residues. V was cut by 5 bases and J by 0 bases, with 7 bases left in between. Per germline, CDR1 SGHTA and CDR2 FQGNSA. The CDR3 protein is CASSAGMNTEAFF. In DNA, the CDR3 is TGTGCCAGCAGCGCAGGGATGAACACTGAAGCTTTCTTT.

In its sample, this clonotype was seen a few times. This chain connects TRBV7-6 to TRBJ2-2; 7 nucleotides line up with TRBD1. Per the germline V gene, CDR1 is SGHVS and CDR2 is FNYEAQ. CDR3 length equals 18 residues. Germline trimming cut 2 bases from V and 0 bases from J; bases unmatched to any gene: 9. DNA of the CDR3: TGTGCCAGCAGCTTAACCTTGACAGGGTATGCGAACACCGGGGAGCTGTTTTTT. It encodes CASSLTLTGYANTGELFF. Based on the CDR3 plus reference TRBV7-6 and TRBJ2-2, the full variable domain is GAGVSQSPRYKVTKRGQDVALRCDPISGHVSLYWYRQALGQGPEFLTYFNYEAQQDKSGLPNDRFSAERPEGSISTLTIQRTEQRDSAMYRCASSLTLTGYANTGELFFGEGSRLTVL.

In this sample, this clonotype turned up a few times. The rearrangement links TRBV5-6 to TRBJ2-3; 9 nucleotides agree with TRBD2. The CDR3 covers 16 residues. V lost 2 bases to trimming and J lost 2 bases; unmatched junction nucleotides: 6. Germline V gene lookup returns CDR1 SGHDT and CDR2 YYEEEE. As DNA, the CDR3 is TGTGCCAGCAGCTTTAAGCCTAGCGGGGCCACAGATACGCAGTATTTT. It is translated as CASSFKPSGATDTQYF.

V gene TRBV29-1 combines with J gene TRBJ1-1; no clear D gene. Germline-derived CDR1 and CDR2 are SQVTM and ANQGSEA. The CDR3 has 12 amino acids. V was shortened by 7 bases and J by 5 bases, with 14 bases between the two germline ends. The CDR3 DNA reads as TGCAGCGGGGCTGGGAGAGGGACTGAAGCTTTCTTT. This codes for CSGAGRGTEAFF.

The genes are TRBV3-1 and TRBJ2-1; no reliable D call. The V end lost 4 bases, the J end lost 5 bases, and 12 bases lay between the germline ends. This CDR3 is built from 14 residues. CDR1 and CDR2 from the germline V gene are LGHDT and YNNKEL (reference sequence). The DNA for the CDR3 is TGTGCCAGCAGCCCCATGGGAAGGAACAATGAGCAGTTCTTC. Protein product: CASSPMGRNNEQFF.

This clonotype was counted between two and nine times. The V gene is TRBV12-3 or TRBV12-4, the J gene TRBJ1-5; no clear D gene. The CDR3 has 15 amino acids. V dropped 6 bases and J dropped 1 base, with 13 bases sitting between them. For the CDR3, the DNA is TGTGCCAGCAGCCCGACTATGGGGAGCAATCAGCCCCAGCATTTT. This sequence encodes CASSPTMGSNQPQHF.

A few counts support this clonotype. V usage is TRBV6-1 and J usage is TRBJ1-3; D uncertain. Germline V gene sequence: CDR1 MNHNS, CDR2 SASEGT. V gave up 7 bases and J gave up 4 bases, with 20 bases separating them. This CDR3 spans 16 amino acids. The CDR3 DNA follows: TGTGCCAGCAAAGACGGTACTCTGGACCGCGGAAACACCATATATTTT. It translates to CASKDGTLDRGNTIYF.

The genes are TRBV12-3 or TRBV12-4 and TRBJ2-5, with D possibly being TRBD2 (5 bases). Deletions cut 8 bases from V and 0 bases from J, with 13 bases between. There are 14 residues in the CDR3. The CDR3 DNA is TGTGCCAGCCTCAGAAGAGGGAACCAAGAGACCCAGTACTTC. Its translation: CASLRRGNQETQYF.

J is TRBJ2-7 and V is TRBV4-3, with D uncertain. With 2 bases removed from V and 6 bases from J, the gap between germline ends came to 11 bases. Germline V gene sequence: CDR1 LGHNA, CDR2 YSLEER. The length of the CDR3 is 13 residues. The CDR3 DNA reads TGCGCCAGCAGCCAACGTTCCGGTGGCGAGCAGTACTTC. It encodes CASSQRSGGEQYF.

This clonotype showed up just a few times. The rearrangement joins TRBV6-2 or TRBV6-3 to TRBJ2-1, with 7 bases matching TRBD1. Germline V gene data show CDR1 as MNHEY and CDR2 as SVGEGT. The CDR3 consists of 15 residues. V lost 2 bases and J lost 9; bases outside the gene matches: 10. Written as DNA, the CDR3 is TGTGCCAGCAGTTACCCCCGACAGGGTCGCTTTGAGCAGTTCTTC. This sequence encodes CASSYPRQGRFEQFF.

The chain recombines TRBV20-1 with TRBJ2-3; 10 nucleotides match TRBD2. The CDR3 has 17 amino acids. The trim removed 0 bases at V and 2 bases at J, leaving 8 bases unmatched. Germline V gene sequence: CDR1 DFQATT, CDR2 SNEGSKA (reference sequence). Here the CDR3 DNA reads TGCAGTGCTAGAGATTTGGGACTAGCGACCTTCACAGATACGCAGTATTTT. This codes for CSARDLGLATFTDTQYF.

At least ten counts were recorded for this clonotype. The chain has TRBV20-1 and TRBJ2-5; 12 nucleotides match TRBD2. The CDR3 extends over 14 amino acids. Trimming at V came to 3 bases and at J to 7 bases, leaving 6 bases not matched to a gene. Germline lookup yields CDR1 DFQATT and CDR2 SNEGSKA (reference sequence). The CDR3 sequence is CSASSLAGGGTQYF. The DNA of the CDR3 is TGCAGTGCTAGTAGCCTAGCGGGGGGGGGGACCCAGTACTTC.

This clonotype appeared many times. The chain links TRBV5-1 to TRBJ2-4, with 8 bases aligning to TRBD1. This CDR3 is 16 amino acids long. V lost 0 bases and J lost 1; bases outside the gene matches: 3. CDR1 and CDR2 from the germline V gene are SGHRS and YFSETQ. In nucleotides, the CDR3 is TGCGCCAGCAGCTTGGGTGCAGGGGGCGCCAAAAACATTCAGTACTTC. It codes for CASSLGAGGAKNIQYF.

This clonotype has a handful of counts. The V and J genes are TRBV5-1 and TRBJ2-7, with 9 nucleotides matching TRBD1. The CDR3 runs to 15 residues. V was clipped by 0 bases and J by 5 bases; unmatched bases: 6. The V gene's germline CDR1 is SGHRS and CDR2 YFSETQ. CDR3 amino acids: CASSLVTGGFDEQYF. CDR3 DNA: TGCGCCAGCAGCTTGGTTACAGGGGGCTTCGACGAGCAGTACTTC. The full variable domain, its missing parts supplied by reference TRBV5-1 and TRBJ2-7, is KAGVTQTPRYLIKTRGQQVTLSCSPISGHRSVSWYQQTPGQGLQFLFEYFSETQRNKGNFPGRFSGRQFSNSRSEMNVSTLELGDSALYLCASSLVTGGFDEQYFGPGTRLTVT.

This clonotype turned up a few times. The genes are TRBV20-1 and TRBJ1-5; a weak D match, TRBD1 (6 bases). The CDR3 extends over 14 amino acids. V was shortened by 5 bases and J by 4 bases, with 15 bases between the two germline ends. The germline CDR1 and CDR2 sequences are DFQATT and SNEGSKA (reference sequence). The CDR3 protein is CSAPTGTSNQPQHF. The CDR3 nucleotides are TGCAGTGCTCCCACCGGGACAAGTAATCAGCCCCAGCATTTT.

This clonotype was counted only a few times. This chain connects TRBV20-1 to TRBJ2-7; 11 bases are shared with TRBD2. This CDR3 has 14 amino acids. Germline CDR1 reads DFQATT; CDR2 reads SNEGSKA (reference sequence). Trimming at V came to 0 bases and at J to 8 bases, leaving 6 bases not matched to a gene. Written as DNA, the CDR3 is TGCAGTGCTAGAGAGCCTAGCGGGAGGTCGAAGCAGTACTTC. It encodes CSAREPSGRSKQYF.

This clonotype was detected a few times. The V call is TRBV11-2, the J call TRBJ2-7; TRBD2 might be the D (5 bases). This CDR3 has 15 amino acids. In germline, CDR1 is SGHAT, CDR2 FQNNGV. With 1 base removed from V and 3 bases from J, the gap between germline ends came to 13 bases. DNA of the CDR3: TGTGCCAGCAGCTTAGGAAATACGGGGTACTACGAGCAGTACTTC. This gives the protein CASSLGNTGYYEQYF.

This clonotype was picked up a small number of times. The rearrangement uses TRBV29-1 and TRBJ2-7, with 9 bases fitting TRBD1. Germline V CDR1 and CDR2: SQVTM, ANQGSEA. V trimming: 6 bases; J trimming: 5 bases; junction bases outside the gene matches: 14. The CDR3 has 15 residues. The CDR3 region has the DNA TGCAGCGTCGCCGCCCAACGAACAGGGGGCAACGAGCAGTACTTC. Its translation is CSVAAQRTGGNEQYF.

This clonotype was found a few times. The genes are TRBV29-1 and TRBJ2-1, with 7 bases that match TRBD2. This CDR3 has 15 residues. Germline trimming cut 0 bases from V and 4 bases from J; bases unmatched to any gene: 6. Germline V gene sequence: CDR1 SQVTM, CDR2 ANQGSEA. The DNA of the CDR3 is TGCAGCGTTGAAGATGGGCAGCGGGATTACAATGAGCAGTTCTTC. It specifies CSVEDGQRDYNEQFF.

This clonotype was recorded at least ten times. This sequence joins TRBV20-1 and TRBJ2-5, with D perhaps TRBD2 (5 bases). Trimming took off 2 bases at V and 8 bases at J, with 12 bases between the two ends. Per germline, CDR1 DFQATT and CDR2 SNEGSKA (reference sequence). The CDR3 covers 12 residues. CDR3 sequence reads: CSARPTAVTQYF. DNA of the CDR3: TGCAGTGCTAGACCCACAGCGGTAACCCAGTACTTC.

This clonotype has more than one count but fewer than ten. This rearrangement joins TRBV20-1 to TRBJ1-6, with 9 bases matching TRBD1. V shed 4 bases, J shed 6 bases, and the junction held 1 base outside the gene matches. CDR3 length equals 13 residues. Germline-derived CDR1 and CDR2 are DFQATT and SNEGSKA (reference sequence). The CDR3 here is CSAKGQGNSPLHF. The DNA of the CDR3 is TGCAGTGCTAAGGGACAGGGTAATTCACCCCTCCACTTT.

The chain has TRBV6-1 and TRBJ2-5; D is undetermined. This CDR3 contains 14 residues. The germline V gene encodes CDR1 MNHNS and CDR2 SASEGT. The V gene lost 6 bases and the J gene lost 5 bases, with 16 bases spanning the gap. The CDR3 region has the DNA TGTGCCAGCAGCCCCGTGCTGGGGTTGGAGACCCAGTACTTC. Encoded protein: CASSPVLGLETQYF.